This T cell receptor (beta chain) derives from a study of cytomegalovirus exposure and HLA in healthy donors. Study-level information: Early release data held tens of millions of unique TCRs from HLA-typed donors.

PCR primers comprised 60 Vbeta and 13 Jbeta primers. Repertoires were generated with immunoSEQ multiplex PCR, while TCRdb's copy carries only in-frame clones and drops some. The sample has roughly 140,000 clones, around 80% seen once. Findings of the study overall: HLA alleles were associated with fewer than 20,000 TCR beta sequences in a later analysis at 0.05 false discovery rate.

This clone was observed a single time. What it binds is unknown. V was pared by 1 base and J by 1 base, with 11 bases between. The CDR3 loop spans 16 amino acids. CDR1 MGHRA and CDR2 YSYEKL come from the germline V gene. Specimen: PBMCs. The genes are TRBV4-1 and TRBJ1-5; weak D call: TRBD1 (5 bases). The source is a man under 40 in good health and CMV-seronegative. The CDR3 spells CASSQGMDISNQPQHF. CDR3 bases: TGCGCCAGCAGCCAAGGAATGGACATAAGCAATCAGCCCCAGCATTTT.